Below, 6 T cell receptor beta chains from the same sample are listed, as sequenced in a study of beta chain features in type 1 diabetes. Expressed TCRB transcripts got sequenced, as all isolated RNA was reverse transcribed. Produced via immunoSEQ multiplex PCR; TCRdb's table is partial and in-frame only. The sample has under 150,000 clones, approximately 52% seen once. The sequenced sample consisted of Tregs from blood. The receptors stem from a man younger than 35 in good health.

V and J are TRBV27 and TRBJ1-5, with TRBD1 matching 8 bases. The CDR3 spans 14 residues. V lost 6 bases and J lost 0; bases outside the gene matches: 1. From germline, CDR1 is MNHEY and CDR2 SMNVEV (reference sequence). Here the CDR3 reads CASRGTGSNQPQHF. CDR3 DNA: TGTGCCAGCAGGGGGACAGGTAGCAATCAGCCCCAGCATTTT.

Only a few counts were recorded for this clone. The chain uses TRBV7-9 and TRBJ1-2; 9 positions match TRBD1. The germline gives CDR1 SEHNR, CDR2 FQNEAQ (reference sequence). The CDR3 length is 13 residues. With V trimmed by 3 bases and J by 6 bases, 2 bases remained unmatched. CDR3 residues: CASSFRQGDGYTF. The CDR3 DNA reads TGTGCCAGCAGCTTCCGACAGGGGGATGGCTACACCTTC.

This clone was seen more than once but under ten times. The CDR3 nucleotides read TGTGCCAGCAGTCTAACCGGGGGGTTACAAGAGACCCAGTACTTC. Translated, it gives CASSLTGGLQETQYF. The J gene is TRBJ2-5, the V gene TRBV7-2, with 7 positions matching TRBD2. The germline CDR1 and CDR2 sequences are SGHTA and FQGNSA. J lost 2 bases, V lost 6 bases, and 9 bases had no gene match. CDR3 size: 15 residues.

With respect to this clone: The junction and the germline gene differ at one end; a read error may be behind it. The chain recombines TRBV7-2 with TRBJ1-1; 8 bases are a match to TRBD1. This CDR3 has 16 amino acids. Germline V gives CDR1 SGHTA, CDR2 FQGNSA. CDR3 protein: CASSLSTGTGTTKAFF. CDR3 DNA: TGTGCCAGCAGCCTATCGACTGGGACAGGAACCACTAAAGCTTTCTTT. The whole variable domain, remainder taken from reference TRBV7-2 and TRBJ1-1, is GAGVSQSPSNKVTEKGKDVELRCDPISGHTALYWYRQSLGQGLEFLIYFQGNSAPDKSGLPSDRFSAERTGGSVSTLTIQRTQQEDSAVYLCASSLSTGTGTTKAFFGQGTRLTVV.

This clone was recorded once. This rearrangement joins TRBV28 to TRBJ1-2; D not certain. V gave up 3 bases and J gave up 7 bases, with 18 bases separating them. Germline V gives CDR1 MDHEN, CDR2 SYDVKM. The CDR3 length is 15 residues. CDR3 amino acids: CASSFSSGGPFGYTF. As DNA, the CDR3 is TGTGCCAGCAGTTTCTCCTCGGGAGGGCCCTTTGGCTACACCTTC.

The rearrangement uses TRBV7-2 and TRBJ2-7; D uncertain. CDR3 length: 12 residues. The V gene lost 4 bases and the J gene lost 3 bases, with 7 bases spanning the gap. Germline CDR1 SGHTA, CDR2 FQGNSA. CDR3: CASSYSRYEQYF. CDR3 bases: TGTGCCAGCAGCTACTCTCGCTACGAGCAGTACTTC.